These T cell receptor beta chains were read from a single sample in a study of T cell responses to AZD1222 COVID-19 vaccine. Sequencing used immunoSEQ multiplex PCR; TCRdb keeps in-frame clones, though not all of them. The sample comprises 75,000 to 100,000 clones, roughly 85% of which are singletons, and roughly 6.5% rests with the top ten. The sample was peripheral blood, taken on day 0 of AZD1222 vaccination. All receptors derive from an adult in good health. CDR3s include the opening cysteine and the closing phenylalanine or tryptophan. A D gene is named only where the DNA matches it firmly. Some rows have no size entry. The others give once, few or many, or a class for an expanded clone.

V,size,J,D,DNA,CDR3
TRBV7-2,once,TRBJ2-3,TRBD2,TGTGCCAGCAGCAGATGGGGGGGTAGCACAGATACGCAGTATTTT,CASSRWGGSTDTQYF
TRBV2,NA,TRBJ1-2,NA,TGTGCCAGCTTCCGGGGGGTCTATGGCTACACCTTC,CASFRGVYGYTF
TRBV15,NA,TRBJ2-7,NA,TGTGCCACCAGCAGAATCACAGGATCCTACGAGCAGTACTTC,CATSRITGSYEQYF
TRBV5-1,NA,TRBJ2-7,TRBD2,TGCGCCAGCAGCTTGACGGCTATAATAGCGGGGAGCTCCTACGAGCAGTACTTC,CASSLTAIIAGSSYEQYF
TRBV7-6,NA,TRBJ1-1,TRBD1,TGTGCCAGCAGCTTAGAGGGGACAGGACTGAACACTGAAGCTTTCTTT,CASSLEGTGLNTEAFF
TRBV2,NA,TRBJ2-7,NA,TGTGCCAGCAGTGACCCCTACGAGCAGTACTTC,CASSDPYEQYF
TRBV19,NA,TRBJ1-1,NA,TGTGCCAGTAGTATCTACCAGAACACTGAAGCTTTCTTT,CASSIYQNTEAFF
TRBV5-4,NA,TRBJ2-5,TRBD2,TGTGCCAGCAGCCTTCCGCGGGCGGGAGGACCAGAGACCCAGTACTTC,CASSLPRAGGPETQYF
TRBV9,NA,TRBJ2-3,NA,TGTGCCAGCAGCTCCCGCGCCGTAGGTCCAGATACGCAGTATTTT,CASSSRAVGPDTQYF
TRBV3-1/TRBV3-2,NA,TRBJ2-3,TRBD2,TGTGCCAGCAGCCAAGCACACTCTAGCGGGGGGGCGACAGATACGCAGTATTTT,CASSQAHSSGGATDTQYF
TRBV5-1,NA,TRBJ2-6,NA,TGCGCCAGCAGCTTGCAGGGCCTTGTACCTGGGGCCAACGTCCTGACTTTC,CASSLQGLVPGANVLTF
TRBV19,NA,TRBJ2-7,TRBD1,TGTGCCAGTACTCAAACCCCGGGACAGGGCCCCTACGAGCAGTACTTC,CASTQTPGQGPYEQYF
TRBV28,NA,TRBJ2-7,NA,TGTGCCAGCAGGGGGACCCAGAGCTCCTACGAGCAGTACTTC,CASRGTQSSYEQYF
TRBV7-6,NA,TRBJ2-2,TRBD1,TGTGCCAGCAGCCCTTCGAACAGGGGTACCGGGGAGCTGTTTTTT,CASSPSNRGTGELFF
TRBV7-3,NA,TRBJ2-7,TRBD1,TGTGCCAGCAGCCCTCCGGACAGGGCCTACGAGCAGTACTTC,CASSPPDRAYEQYF
TRBV10-2,NA,TRBJ1-5,NA,TGCGCCAGCAGTAATAGCAATCAGCCCCAGCATTTT,CASSNSNQPQHF
TRBV10-1,NA,TRBJ1-5,NA,TGCGCCAGCATGACGGACAGTAGCAATCAGCCCCAGCATTTT,CASMTDSSNQPQHF
TRBV11-2,NA,TRBJ2-7,NA,TGTGCCAGCAGCTTAGAGTACGGGAGAAACTCCTACGAGCAGTACTTC,CASSLEYGRNSYEQYF
TRBV30,NA,TRBJ1-2,NA,TGTGCCTGGGGGACTGGAAGCTACACCTTC,CAWGTGSYTF
TRBV7-2,NA,TRBJ2-2,TRBD1,TGTGCCAGCAGCTTAAAAGGGACAGGGGTCACCGGGGAGCTGTTTTTT,CASSLKGTGVTGELFF
TRBV27,NA,TRBJ1-6,NA,TGTGCCAGCAGTTTTCGGGGGCATAATTCACCCCTCCACTTT,CASSFRGHNSPLHF
TRBV7-8,NA,TRBJ1-1,NA,TGTGCCAGCAGCTTATTGCGTTTTCGTGAACGGACAGCGAACACTGAAGCTTTCTTT,CASSLLRFRERTANTEAFF
TRBV6-5,once,TRBJ1-2,NA,TGTGCCAGCAGTTACCGTCAGGTTTCATCAAACTATGGCTACACCTTC,CASSYRQVSSNYGYTF
TRBV30,NA,TRBJ1-4,NA,TGTGCCTGGAGTTGGGACACAGCAACTAATGAAAAACTGTTTTTT,CAWSWDTATNEKLFF
TRBV9,NA,TRBJ1-1,NA,TGTGCCAGCTCTGGAGAGCCGGGGAACACTGAAGCTTTCTTT,CASSGEPGNTEAFF
TRBV7-9,NA,TRBJ1-5,NA,TGTGCCAGCAGCCGCATTGATGGTGGGGGGAAGCTTCGCAATCAGCCCCAGCATTTT,CASSRIDGGGKLRNQPQHF
TRBV27,once,TRBJ1-4,NA,TGTGCCAGCAGTCCCCAGGGGAACTATGAAAAACTGTTTTTT,CASSPQGNYEKLFF
TRBV12-5,NA,TRBJ2-1,TRBD2,TGTGCTAGTGACTTGAGGTTAGCGGGGGAGCAGTTCTTC,CASDLRLAGEQFF
TRBV16,NA,TRBJ2-5,NA,TGTGCCAGCAGCCAATCGCCGGCACGAGAGACCCAGTACTTC,CASSQSPARETQYF
TRBV11-2,NA,TRBJ2-3,NA,TGTGCCAGCACCCTCTCTGCCTGGGGCACAGATACGCAGTATTTT,CASTLSAWGTDTQYF
TRBV3-1/TRBV3-2,NA,TRBJ2-7,NA,TGTGCCAGCAGCCGACGAGGGCGCAGGGGCAATCACGAGCAGTACTTC,CASSRRGRRGNHEQYF
TRBV18,NA,TRBJ2-1,NA,TGTGCCAGCTCACCATTGGGACGTTCAGGAGCTTACAATGAGCAGTTCTTC,CASSPLGRSGAYNEQFF
TRBV27,NA,TRBJ2-5,NA,TGTGCCAGCAGCCGAAACCGACAGCTTGACAAAGAGACCCAGTACTTC,CASSRNRQLDKETQYF
TRBV7-8,NA,TRBJ1-4,NA,TGTGCCAGCAGTGCTCAGAACTGGAATGAAAAACTGTTTTTT,CASSAQNWNEKLFF
TRBV23-1,NA,TRBJ2-7,TRBD1,TGCGCCAGCAGTCCGCAAAAGCCGACAGGGGTATTCAACGAGCAGTACTTC,CASSPQKPTGVFNEQYF
TRBV7-2,NA,TRBJ1-6,NA,TGTGCCAGCAGCCTTCAACGGTACAAGCCCCTCCACTTT,CASSLQRYKPLHF
TRBV11-3,NA,TRBJ2-1,TRBD2,TGTGCCAGCAGCCATAGCCCCCCGACTAGCGGAAACAATGAGCAGTTCTTC,CASSHSPPTSGNNEQFF
TRBV19,NA,TRBJ1-1,NA,TGTGCCACTACCCCAGGGGTGAACACTGAAGCTTTCTTT,CATTPGVNTEAFF
TRBV5-1,NA,TRBJ1-4,NA,TGCGCCAGCAGCTTGGGACAGGCCGGTGAAAAACTGTTTTTT,CASSLGQAGEKLFF
TRBV7-7,once,TRBJ2-2,TRBD2,TGTGCTAGCAGCCCGAGGAGCGGGAGTACCGGGGAGCTGTTTTTT,CASSPRSGSTGELFF
TRBV30,NA,TRBJ1-1,NA,TGTGCCTGGGGAAACACTGAAGCTTTCTTT,CAWGNTEAFF
TRBV5-1,NA,TRBJ2-7,NA,TGCGCCAGCAGCTTGGGGGCAGGCGTGAACTACGAGCAGTACTTC,CASSLGAGVNYEQYF
TRBV5-8,NA,TRBJ1-5,NA,TGTGCCAGCAGCTCCGGACAGATTGGCAATCAGCCCCAGCATTTT,CASSSGQIGNQPQHF
TRBV18,NA,TRBJ2-5,NA,TGTGCCAGCTCACCGCGATCGGAAGAGACCCAGTACTTC,CASSPRSEETQYF
TRBV11-2,NA,TRBJ2-7,TRBD2,TGTGCCAGCAGCTTAAACCTGGGACTAGCGGGCTACGAGCAGTACTTC,CASSLNLGLAGYEQYF
TRBV7-9,NA,TRBJ2-7,TRBD1,TGTGCCAGCTCCTCCCTCGACAGGGGCTACGAGCAGTACTTC,CASSSLDRGYEQYF